This T cell receptor beta chain was recorded in a study of blood T cells in healthy people across ages. A second PCR of 7 to 11 cycles used a sample-barcoded 5' primer and a J-beta primer mix. Each cDNA molecule was tagged by a template-switch adaptor with 12 random nucleotides. TCRdb re-called the 5' RACE reads with MiXCR, one entry per CDR3 protein. The sample contains more than 1 million distinct CDR3 sequences, around 45% of which appear only once. There are 19 residues in the CDR3. This clonotype was recorded a few times. The sequence derives from a woman in her fifties or sixties in good health. Sequences were obtained from blood. This chain connects TRBV21-1 to TRBJ1-2; TRBD1 was called by the table and not checked on the DNA. TRBV21-1 is a pseudogene locus. CDR3 nucleotides: TGTGCCAGCAGCAAAGGGAGAAACTTGCGGCGGGGACAAAACTATGGCTACACCTTC. This sequence encodes CASSKGRNLRRGQNYGYTF.